The entry below describes one TCR beta chain. Antigen: not known. These data come from a study of cytomegalovirus exposure and HLA in healthy donors. Primers included in the PCR were 60 Vbeta and 13 Jbeta primers. Method: immunoSEQ multiplex PCR; TCRdb's copy keeps in-frame clones and lacks some. The table records more than 150,000 clones, more than 70% of them present only once. This CDR3 comprises 14 residues. Trimming cost V 1 base and J 3 bases, with 10 bases left between them. CDR1 is LGHNA and CDR2 is YSLEER in the germline V gene. Notes on the study in general: Using the classifier, cytomegalovirus status was reportedly diagnosed with high specificity and sensitivity. Most CMV-associated TCR beta chains appeared HLA-restricted in a later analysis.

Sample: PBMCs. V and J are TRBV4-3 and TRBJ2-7, with D uncertain. The receptor was isolated from a girl between 10 and 17 years old in good health and CMV-seropositive. CDR3 nucleotides: TGCGCCAGCAGCCAAGGCCCGCTCGGCTACGAGCAGTACTTC. Its protein is CASSQGPLGYEQYF.